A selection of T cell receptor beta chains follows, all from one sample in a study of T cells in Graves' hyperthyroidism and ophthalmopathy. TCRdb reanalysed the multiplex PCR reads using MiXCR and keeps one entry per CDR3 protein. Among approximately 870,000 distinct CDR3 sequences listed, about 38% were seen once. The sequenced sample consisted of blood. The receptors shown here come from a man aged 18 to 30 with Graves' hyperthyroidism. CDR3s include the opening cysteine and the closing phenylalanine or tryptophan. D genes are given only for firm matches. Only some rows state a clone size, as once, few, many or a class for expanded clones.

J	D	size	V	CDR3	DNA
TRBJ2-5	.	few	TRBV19	CASSTSPVTQEAETQYF	TGTGCCAGTAGTACCTCCCCGGTCACCCAAGAGGCAGAGACCCAGTACTTC
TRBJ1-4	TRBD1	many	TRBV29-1	CSVEDAGQANEKLFF	TGCAGCGTTGAAGACGCGGGACAGGCTAATGAAAAACTGTTTTTT
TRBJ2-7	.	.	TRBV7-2	CASSTREDRGSEQYF	TGTGCCAGCAGCACGCGGGAGGACAGGGGCTCCGAGCAGTACTTC
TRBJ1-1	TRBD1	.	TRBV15	CATSRGGQGAEAFF	TGTGCCACCAGCAGAGGAGGACAGGGGGCTGAAGCTTTCTTT
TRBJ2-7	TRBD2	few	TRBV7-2	CASSPKSGVSSYEQYF	TGTGCCAGCAGCCCTAAGAGCGGGGTGAGCTCCTACGAGCAGTACTTC
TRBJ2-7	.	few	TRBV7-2	CASIGADRSSYEQYF	TGTGCCAGCATCGGAGCGGATAGAAGCTCCTACGAGCAGTACTTC
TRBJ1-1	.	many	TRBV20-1	CSAYLDRILAEAFF	TGCAGTGCTTACCTAGACAGGATCCTAGCTGAAGCTTTCTTT
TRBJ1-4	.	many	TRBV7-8	CASSLTAQNEKLFF	TGTGCCAGCAGCTTAACCGCTCAGAATGAAAAACTGTTTTTT
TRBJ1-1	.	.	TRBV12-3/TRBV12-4	CASSHPGDVEAFF	TGCGCCAGCAGCCACCCAGGGGATGTTGAAGCTTTCTTT
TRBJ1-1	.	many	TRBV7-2	CASSYGSNTEAFF	TGTGCCAGCAGCTACGGGTCGAACACTGAAGCTTTCTTT
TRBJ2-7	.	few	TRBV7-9	CASSSRANSSYEQYF	TGTGCCAGCAGCTCCAGGGCGAACAGCTCCTACGAGCAGTACTTC
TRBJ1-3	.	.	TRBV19	CASSIQGGYAGNTIYF	TGTGCCAGTAGTATTCAAGGTGGATACGCTGGAAACACCATATATTTT
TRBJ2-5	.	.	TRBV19	CASKPVGGRQENQYF	TGTGCCAGCAAACCGGTGGGGGGTCGACAAGAGAACCAGTACTTC
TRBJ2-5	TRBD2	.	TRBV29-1	CAWSQGGPETQYF	TGTGCCTGGAGCCAGGGAGGGCCCGAGACCCAGTACTTC
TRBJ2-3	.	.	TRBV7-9	CASSSGWGTDTQYF	TGTGCCAGCAGCTCAGGTTGGGGCACAGATACGCAGTATTTT
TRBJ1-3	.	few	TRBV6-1	CASSEAVGNTIYF	TGTGCCAGCAGTGAAGCGGTGGGAAACACCATATATTTT
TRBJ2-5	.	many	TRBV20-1	CSAREGLQETQYF	TGCAGTGCTAGAGAAGGACTTCAAGAGACCCAGTACTTC
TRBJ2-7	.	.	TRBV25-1	CASSEAARYYEQYF	TGTGCCAGCAGTGAAGCAGCTAGGTACTACGAGCAGTACTTC
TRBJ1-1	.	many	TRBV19	CASSIPGTEAFF	TGTGCCAGTAGTATCCCAGGGACTGAAGCTTTCTTT
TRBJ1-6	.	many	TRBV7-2	CASTSAASSPLHF	TGTGCCAGCACTTCAGCAGCGTCCTCACCCCTCCACTTT
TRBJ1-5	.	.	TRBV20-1	CSARDRTGGETQHF	TGCAGTGCTAGAGATCGAACGGGAGGGGAGACCCAGCATTTT
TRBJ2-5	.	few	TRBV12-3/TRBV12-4	CASRPTGSQETQYF	TGTGCCAGCAGACCGACAGGATCCCAAGAGACCCAGTACTTC
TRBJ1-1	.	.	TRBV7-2	CASSLRDGQNTEAFF	TGTGCCAGCAGTCTTCGGGACGGCCAGAACACTGAAGCTTTCTTT
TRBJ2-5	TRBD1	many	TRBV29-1	CSVEDPGTGGEAQYF	TGCAGCGTTGAAGACCCCGGGACAGGGGGCGAGGCCCAGTACTTC
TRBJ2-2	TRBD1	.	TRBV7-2	CASSRDSFDDTGELFF	TGTGCCAGCAGCCGGGACAGCTTTGACGACACCGGGGAGCTGTTTTTT
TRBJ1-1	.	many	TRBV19	CASSMIVAGPDTEAFF	TGTGCCAGTAGTATGATCGTGGCCGGCCCGGACACTGAAGCTTTCTTT
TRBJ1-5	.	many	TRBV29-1	CSVEDRRTVGQPQHF	TGCAGCGTTGAAGATCGGCGGACAGTCGGTCAGCCCCAGCATTTT
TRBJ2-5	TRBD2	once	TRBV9	CASSAAGRAGETQYF	TGTGCCAGCAGCGCGGCAGGGAGGGCGGGAGAGACCCAGTACTTC
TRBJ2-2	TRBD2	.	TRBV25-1	CASSDAGGSNTGELFF	TGTGCCAGCAGTGACGCGGGAGGCTCAAACACCGGGGAGCTGTTTTTT
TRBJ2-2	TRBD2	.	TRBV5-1	CASRGSGGPPGELFF	TGCGCCAGCAGGGGTTCGGGGGGACCTCCCGGGGAGCTGTTTTTT
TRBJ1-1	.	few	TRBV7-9	CASSPSGILNTEAFF	TGTGCCAGCAGCCCCAGCGGAATCCTGAACACTGAAGCTTTCTTT
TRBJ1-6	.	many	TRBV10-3	CAISESDTETPLHF	TGTGCCATCAGTGAGTCGGACACTGAGACACCCCTCCACTTT
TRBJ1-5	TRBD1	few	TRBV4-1	CASSQDGQANQPQHF	TGCGCCAGCAGCCAGGATGGACAGGCGAATCAGCCCCAGCATTTT
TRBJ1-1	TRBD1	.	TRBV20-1	CSARLPGQVNTEAFF	TGCAGTGCTAGACTTCCGGGACAGGTGAACACTGAAGCTTTCTTT
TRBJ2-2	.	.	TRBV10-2	CASREEQGHNTGELFF	TGCGCCAGCAGAGAGGAACAGGGTCATAACACCGGGGAGCTGTTTTTT
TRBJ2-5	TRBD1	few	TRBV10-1	CASSDAPGQGTQETQYF	TGCGCCAGCAGTGATGCCCCGGGACAGGGAACCCAAGAGACCCAGTACTTC
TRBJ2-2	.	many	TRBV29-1	CSVGLWDTGELFF	TGCAGCGTTGGCCTCTGGGACACCGGGGAGCTGTTTTTT
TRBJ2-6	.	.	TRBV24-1	CATSDLQAGANVLTF	TGTGCCACCAGTGATTTACAGGCTGGGGCCAACGTCCTGACTTTC
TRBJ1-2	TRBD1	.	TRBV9	CASSPGTGSNYGYTF	TGTGCCAGCAGCCCCGGGACAGGGTCGAACTATGGCTACACCTTC
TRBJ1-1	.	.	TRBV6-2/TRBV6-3	CASSPSNRVFTEAFF	TGTGCCAGCAGCCCCTCGAACAGGGTTTTCACTGAAGCTTTCTTT
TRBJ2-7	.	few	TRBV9	CASSYGVDGSEQYF	TGTGCCAGCAGTTACGGGGTCGACGGGTCCGAGCAGTACTTC
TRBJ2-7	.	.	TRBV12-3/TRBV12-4	CASAGAGKYEQYF	TGTGCCAGCGCAGGGGCCGGGAAATACGAGCAGTACTTC
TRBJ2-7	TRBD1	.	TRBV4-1	CASSSQGAIEQYF	TGCGCCAGCAGCTCCCAGGGGGCTATCGAGCAGTACTTC
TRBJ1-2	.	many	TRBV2	CASSELLGGAYGYTF	TGTGCCAGCAGTGAGCTACTGGGAGGGGCCTATGGCTACACCTTC
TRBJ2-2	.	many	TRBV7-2	CASSSAGTDGELFF	TGTGCCAGCAGCTCAGCGGGGACAGACGGGGAGCTGTTTTTT
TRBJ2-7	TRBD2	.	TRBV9	CASSATSVDYEQYF	TGTGCCAGCAGCGCGACTAGCGTAGACTACGAGCAGTACTTC
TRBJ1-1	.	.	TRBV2	CASSLSGELLNTEAFF	TGTGCCAGCAGCCTCTCAGGGGAACTCCTGAACACTGAAGCTTTCTTT
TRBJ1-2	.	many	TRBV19	CASSIDGTGVGGYTF	TGTGCCAGTAGTATAGACGGAACAGGAGTTGGTGGCTACACCTTC
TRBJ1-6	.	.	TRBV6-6	CASSYSSPGANSPLHF	TGTGCCAGCAGTTACTCGAGTCCAGGGGCTAATTCACCCCTCCACTTT
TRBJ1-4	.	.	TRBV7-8	CASSLKPNNEKLFF	TGTGCCAGCAGTTTAAAACCAAATAATGAAAAACTGTTTTTT
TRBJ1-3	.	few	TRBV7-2	CASRDGGGGNTIYF	TGTGCCAGCAGAGATGGAGGAGGAGGAAACACCATATATTTT
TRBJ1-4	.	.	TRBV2	CASTEGLLEKLFF	TGTGCCAGCACCGAAGGGTTGCTTGAAAAACTGTTTTTT
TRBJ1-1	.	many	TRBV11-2	CASSDTSEAFF	TGTGCCAGCAGCGACACCTCTGAAGCTTTCTTT
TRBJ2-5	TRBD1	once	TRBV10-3	CAISGTGGLQETQYF	TGTGCCATCAGCGGGACAGGGGGCTTACAAGAGACCCAGTACTTC
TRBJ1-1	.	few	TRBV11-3	CASSQHGGRTEAFF	TGTGCCAGCAGCCAACATGGGGGGCGGACTGAAGCTTTCTTT